This T cell receptor beta chain comes out of a study of shared clonotypes between healthy human individuals. Regarding the study as a whole: A reduction in generation probabilities was seen for non-shared clonotypes relative to those shared by all four donors.

The CDR3 consists of 13 residues. Germline lookup yields CDR1 GTSNPN and CDR2 SVGIG (reference sequence). V was pared by 7 bases and J by 4 bases, with 5 bases of the junction left unmatched. Measured with immunoSEQ multiplex PCR; TCRdb has only the in-frame clones, and not every one. The sample has nearly 1,000,000 clones, over 75% seen once; the top ten hold approximately 1.5%. A remark on this clone: Its antigen is as yet unknown.

The sequence came from a young man in good health. The chain employs TRBV30 and TRBJ1-3; TRBD1 agrees at 9 bases. Sequencing input: memory CD4+ T cells sorted from blood. The sample's subset: CD45RA-negative fraction. The CDR3 protein is CASTGGDGNTIYF. The CDR3 region has the DNA TGTGCCTCCACAGGGGGCGACGGAAACACCATATATTTT.